This TCR beta chain was captured in a study of shared clonotypes between healthy human individuals. Study results and caveats: It was the few donors that limited the genetic and exposure-history diversity represented.

In regard to this clone: Antigen unknown.

Here immunoSEQ multiplex PCR was the method, and the copy in TCRdb shows in-frame clones only, minus some. The sample includes around 88,000 clones, around two thirds of them seen just once. Germline assignment: CDR1 MNHNS and CDR2 SASEGT. CDR3 length equals 15 residues. V dropped 7 bases and J dropped 5 bases, with 18 bases sitting between them. Material: memory CD8+ T cells sorted from blood. As for subset: CD45RO+ cells pooled with CCR7-negative TemRA cells. This receptor was identified in a man between 25 and 39 years old in good health. The V call is TRBV6-1, the J call TRBJ1-5; no clear D gene. The CDR3 protein is CASIDTARNYQPQHF. The CDR3 nucleotides are TGTGCCAGCATCGACACGGCCCGAAACTATCAGCCCCAGCATTTT.